This T cell receptor (beta chain) was observed in a study of cytomegalovirus exposure and HLA in healthy donors. In the study overall: Falling in the Caucasian-associated ancestry cluster were 81% of some 400 genotyped donors.

Germline CDR1 is MDHEN and CDR2 is SYDVKM. After removal of 8 bases from V and 3 bases from J, the junction contained 6 bases not matched to a gene. CDR3 length: 13 residues. PCR used 60 Vbeta primers and 13 Jbeta primers. Original handling: Roughly 11 million of the 60 million to 80 million unique TCR beta chains counted in a later analysis were shared. Data came from immunoSEQ multiplex PCR; TCRdb stores just in-frame clones and leaves some out. The V and J calls and clone size are taken from that table; D and trimming were inferred from the DNA. With tens of thousands of clones in the sample, the ten largest clones hold approximately 7%. On this clone itself: Its matching antigen is unknown.

Findings and caveats of the study: About 87% or about 30% of the time was how often most TCR beta V segments were productive, according to an earlier analysis. A later analysis associated 16,000 or so TCR beta sequences with HLA alleles at a 0.05 false discovery rate.

The specimen sequenced was PBMCs. The V call is TRBV28, the J call TRBJ1-2; 7 nucleotides align to TRBD1. The sequence derives from a woman aged 40-49 years in good health and CMV-seronegative. This CDR3 reads CASADRRYYGYTF. The CDR3 nucleotides read TGTGCCAGCGCGGACAGGCGTTACTATGGCTACACCTTC.